This TCR beta chain derives from a study of chemoradiotherapy in HPV16-positive cancers. Here immunoSEQ multiplex PCR was the method, and the copy in TCRdb shows in-frame clones only, minus some. The sample yields approximately 7,400 clones, approximately 80% seen once. V was trimmed by 0 bases and J by 0 bases, leaving 10 bases between them. This CDR3 comprises 15 residues. Per the germline V gene, CDR1 is GTSNPN and CDR2 is SVGIG (reference sequence). General study points: Better recurrence-free survival went with HPV-responsive T-cell expansion in HPV16-positive patients. The functional HPV-specific definition rests on just a couple of HPV16-positive patients.

On this clone: Its antigen is undetermined.

The starting material was tumor tissue, obtained from a patient who underwent chemoradiotherapy. The TCR originated in a human donor with HPV-associated anogenital cancer. The chain carries TRBV30 and TRBJ2-3; maybe TRBD2 (6 bases). CDR3 sequence reads: CAWSVGRGSTDTQYF. The CDR3 DNA sequence: TGTGCCTGGAGTGTGGGGCGGGGAAGCACAGATACGCAGTATTTT.